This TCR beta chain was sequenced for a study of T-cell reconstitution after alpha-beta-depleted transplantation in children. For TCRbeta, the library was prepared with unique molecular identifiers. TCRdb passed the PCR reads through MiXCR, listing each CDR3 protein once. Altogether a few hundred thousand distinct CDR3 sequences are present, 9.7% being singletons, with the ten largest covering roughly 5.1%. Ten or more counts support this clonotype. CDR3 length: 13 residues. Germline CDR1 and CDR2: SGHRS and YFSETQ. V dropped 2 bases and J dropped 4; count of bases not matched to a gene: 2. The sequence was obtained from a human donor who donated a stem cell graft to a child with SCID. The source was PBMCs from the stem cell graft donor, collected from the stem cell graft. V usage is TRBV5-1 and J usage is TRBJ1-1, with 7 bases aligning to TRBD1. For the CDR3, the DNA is TGCGCCAGCAGCTTCACAGGGGCCACTGAAGCTTTCTTT. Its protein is CASSFTGATEAFF.